This TCR beta chain was sequenced for a study of cytomegalovirus exposure and HLA in healthy donors. Whole-study findings and limits: Accurate prediction of HLA-A and HLA-B alleles (for most subjects) was reportedly achieved from TCR beta sequences. Sequencing probably produced one cluster of sequence variants that were highly shared.

Germline V gene lookup returns CDR1 SGDLS and CDR2 YYNGEE. Trimming stripped 0 bases from V and 5 bases from J, with 11 bases between. CDR3 length equals 14 residues. Concerning this clone: The antigen is not known.

The study ran its PCR with 60 Vbeta and 13 Jbeta primers. The method was immunoSEQ multiplex PCR; TCRdb's version includes in-frame clones alone and lacks a portion of them. There are about 150,000 clones in the sample; around two thirds occur only once, and approximately 1.7% lies in the top ten. The V call is TRBV9, the J call TRBJ2-5; tentatively, D is TRBD2 (6 bases). The sample consisted of PBMCs. The sequence came from a male donor in good health and CMV-seronegative. The CDR3 sequence is CASSVVSGGETQYF. CDR3 sequence (DNA): TGTGCCAGCAGCGTAGTGAGTGGGGGGGAGACCCAGTACTTC.